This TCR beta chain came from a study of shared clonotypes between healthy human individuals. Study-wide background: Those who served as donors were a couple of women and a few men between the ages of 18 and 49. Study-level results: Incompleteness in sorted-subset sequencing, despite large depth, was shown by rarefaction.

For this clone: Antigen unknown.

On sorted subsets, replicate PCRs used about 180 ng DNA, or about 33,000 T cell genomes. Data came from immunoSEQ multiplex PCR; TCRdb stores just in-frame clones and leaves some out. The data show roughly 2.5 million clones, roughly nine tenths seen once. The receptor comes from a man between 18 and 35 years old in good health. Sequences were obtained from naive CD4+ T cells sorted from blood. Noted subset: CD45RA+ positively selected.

The CDR3 DNA reads as TGTGCCAGCAGCGTAGGCCGGGCCAACGTCCTGACTTTC. This gives the protein CASSVGRANVLTF. This chain uses TRBV9 with TRBJ2-6; D gene ambiguous. Between the trimmed V and J ends, which lost 0 bases and 5 bases, there was a span of 3 bases. Germline V gene lookup returns CDR1 SGDLS and CDR2 YYNGEE. This CDR3 has 13 amino acids. The variable domain in full, completed from reference TRBV9 and TRBJ2-6, reads DSGVTQTPKHLITATGQRVTLRCSPRSGDLSVYWYQQSLDQGLQFLIQYYNGEERAKGNILERFSAQQFPDLHSELNLSSLELGDSALYFCASSVGRANVLTFGAGSRLTVL.